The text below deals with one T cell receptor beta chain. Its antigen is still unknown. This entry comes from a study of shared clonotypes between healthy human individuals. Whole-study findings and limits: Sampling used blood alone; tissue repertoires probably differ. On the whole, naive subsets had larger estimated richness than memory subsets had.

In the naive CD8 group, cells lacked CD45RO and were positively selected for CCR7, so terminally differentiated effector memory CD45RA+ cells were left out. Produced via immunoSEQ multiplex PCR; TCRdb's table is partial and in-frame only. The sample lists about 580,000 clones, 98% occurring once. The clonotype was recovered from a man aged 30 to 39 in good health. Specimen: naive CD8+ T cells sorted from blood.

CDR3 amino acids: CASSLGAGRGYEQFF. The CDR3 bases are TGTGCCAGCAGCTTAGGGGCAGGGCGCGGGTATGAGCAGTTCTTC. This chain joins TRBV7-9 and TRBJ2-1; TRBD1 or TRBD2 may be the D gene (5 bases each). Germline assignment: CDR1 SEHNR and CDR2 FQNEAQ (reference sequence). Trimming removed 1 base from V and 8 bases from J, with 15 bases in between. The CDR3 runs to 15 residues.